This T cell receptor (beta chain) was observed in a study of cytomegalovirus exposure and HLA in healthy donors. General study findings and limits: Cytomegalovirus association was assigned to 170 or so TCR beta chains.

A remark on this clone: Antigen specificity is unknown.

Researchers ran the PCR with 60 Vbeta and 13 Jbeta primers. Methods used by the authors: A later analysis counted about 80 million unique TCR beta chains, roughly 11 million shared. The assay was immunoSEQ multiplex PCR, and TCRdb's table has in-frame clones only and misses some. D and trimming come from the DNA, and the V and J calls and clone size come from that table. Of 130,000 or so clones listed, around 66% were seen once; the top ten hold under 9.5%. The sequenced sample consisted of PBMCs. This clonotype was sampled from a woman aged 40 to 50 in good health and CMV-seropositive.

CDR3 nucleotides: TGTGCCAGTAGTATAGGAGCGGGAGGTCTCGAGCAGTACTTC. Protein: CASSIGAGGLEQYF. The chain links TRBV19 to TRBJ2-7; 9 bases are a match to TRBD2. This CDR3 has 14 amino acids. V was pared by 1 base and J by 6 bases, with 4 bases of the junction left unmatched. The germline V gene encodes CDR1 LNHDA and CDR2 SQIVND (reference sequence).